This TCR beta chain was documented in a study of OX40 agonist ivuxolimab in advanced cancers. On the study more broadly: Patient treatment consisted of intravenous ivuxolimab administration every 2 weeks at 0.01 to 10 mg/kg.

Clones were sequenced by immunoSEQ multiplex PCR, and TCRdb holds only the in-frame ones, with some missing. The sample lists fewer than 65,000 clones; 79% were seen once. The CDR3 consists of 19 residues. The V gene end was trimmed by 0 bases and the J gene end by 5 bases; junction bases not matched to a gene: 13. Germline V gives CDR1 SGHAT, CDR2 FQNNGV. The sample was CD4+ or CD8+ T cells sorted from blood, taken in a trial of the OX40 agonist ivuxolimab. This chain connects TRBV11-2 to TRBJ2-5; 12 bases line up with TRBD2. The clonotype was recovered from an adult with an advanced solid tumor such as melanoma, head and neck, liver or kidney cancer. This chain's CDR3 is CASSLDTSGRPTLRETQYF. In DNA, the CDR3 is TGTGCCAGCAGCTTAGACACTAGCGGGAGGCCGACACTCAGGGAGACCCAGTACTTC.